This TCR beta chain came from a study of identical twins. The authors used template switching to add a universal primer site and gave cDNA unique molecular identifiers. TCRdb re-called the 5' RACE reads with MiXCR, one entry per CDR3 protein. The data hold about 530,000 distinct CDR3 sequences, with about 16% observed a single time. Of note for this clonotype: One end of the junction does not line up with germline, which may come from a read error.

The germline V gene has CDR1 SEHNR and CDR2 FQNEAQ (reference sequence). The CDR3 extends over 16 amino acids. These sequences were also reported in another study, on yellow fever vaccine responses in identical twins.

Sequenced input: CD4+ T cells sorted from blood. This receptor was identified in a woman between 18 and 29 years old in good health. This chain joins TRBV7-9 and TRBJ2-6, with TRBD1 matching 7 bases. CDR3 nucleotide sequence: TGTGCCAGCAGTTTAGCGACAGGGACTGGGGCCAACGTCCTGACTTTC. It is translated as CASSLATGTGANVLTF.